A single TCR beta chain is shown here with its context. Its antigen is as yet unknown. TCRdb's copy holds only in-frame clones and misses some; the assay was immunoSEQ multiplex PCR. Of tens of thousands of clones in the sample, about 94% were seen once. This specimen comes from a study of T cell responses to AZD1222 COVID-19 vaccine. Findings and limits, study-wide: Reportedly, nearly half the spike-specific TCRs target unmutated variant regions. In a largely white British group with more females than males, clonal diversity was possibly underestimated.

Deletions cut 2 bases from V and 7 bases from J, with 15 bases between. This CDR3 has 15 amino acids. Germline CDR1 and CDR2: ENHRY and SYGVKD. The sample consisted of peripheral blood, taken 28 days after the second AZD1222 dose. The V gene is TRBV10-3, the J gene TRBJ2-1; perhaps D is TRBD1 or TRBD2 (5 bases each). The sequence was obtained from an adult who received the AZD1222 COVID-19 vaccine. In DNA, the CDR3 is TGTGCCATCAGTGAGATTAAAGGGGAGCGGAATGAGCAGTTCTTC. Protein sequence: CAISEIKGERNEQFF.